This T cell receptor (beta chain) stems from a study of blood T cell repertoires in COVID-19 (dated by TCRdb to about 2020). At the level of the whole study: Samples covering the acute and convalescent phases of COVID-19 were provided by collaborators in the United States, Italy and Spain. The material from the prospective study consisted of cDNA or gDNA derived from T cells, B-cell-depleted T cells, or PBMCs. The dataset comprised deeply sampled blood TCRbeta repertoires from subjects exposed to, actively infected with, or recovered from COVID-19. The repertoires were released in a freely available public database meant as a resource for research on the immune response to SARS-CoV-2. Samples came from the ongoing ImmuneRACE study (first 160 participants) plus 1,254 subjects from 6 global collaborators. The sample metadata nearly always contained a de-identified subject ID, COVID-19 status, age in years and sex. Where HLA class I and class II types were available, the types were taken from metadata supplied by the sample provider, not from assay-based typing. Points the paper makes about the study in general: The quantity of clinical and demographic metadata differed by source and by participant and was supplied without curation.

Collaborating institutions collected whole blood in K2EDTA tubes following their own protocols. Collaborator samples were shipped for TCRbeta analysis as frozen whole blood, isolated PBMCs, or DNA extracted from either sample type. This clone was counted only a few times. No antigen is known for it. No base quality information exists; no much larger clone differs at one position. Trimming at the junction amounts to 0 bases on V and 4 bases on J, and the germline ends lie 9 bases apart. The CDR3 starts with the cysteine, ends with the phenylalanine, and has 14 residues. Only the CDR3 DNA stays, 42 bases, in frame from base 1. Via the germline V gene, CDR1 is SGHRS and CDR2 YFSETQ. The immunoSEQ Assay, a bias-controlled multiplex PCR, was used to amplify TCRbeta CDR3 regions from genomic DNA. The source study handled its data this way. Nucleated cell counts per sample were estimated from amplification of reference gene primers within the assay. Sequence reads were collapsed and filtered to measure the absolute abundance of every unique TCRbeta CDR3 rearrangement. For each sample, productive Simpson clonality was calculated by taking the square root of Simpson's diversity index across productive rearrangements. The source is immuneACCESS, and TCRdb retained only in-frame sequences with V and J called. Part of the clones is not carried over; for the studies checked, unresolved V genes explain less than half of this, and the remainder is unexplained. For V, J and clone size, that table is used; D and trimming come from the DNA. The sample data list fewer than 60,000 clones, and roughly 82% of these were observed just once. The top ten clonotypes cover roughly 14% of the sample.

The clonotype comes from a human donor in a cohort sampled during active COVID-19. Sequenced: peripheral blood. The V and J segments used are TRBV5-1 and TRBJ2-3; the D segment could be TRBD1, given 6 matching bases. At the DNA level, the sequence is TGCGCCAGCAGCTTGGCCCAGGGGTCAGATACGCAGTATTTT. Translated, it reads CASSLAQGSDTQYF.